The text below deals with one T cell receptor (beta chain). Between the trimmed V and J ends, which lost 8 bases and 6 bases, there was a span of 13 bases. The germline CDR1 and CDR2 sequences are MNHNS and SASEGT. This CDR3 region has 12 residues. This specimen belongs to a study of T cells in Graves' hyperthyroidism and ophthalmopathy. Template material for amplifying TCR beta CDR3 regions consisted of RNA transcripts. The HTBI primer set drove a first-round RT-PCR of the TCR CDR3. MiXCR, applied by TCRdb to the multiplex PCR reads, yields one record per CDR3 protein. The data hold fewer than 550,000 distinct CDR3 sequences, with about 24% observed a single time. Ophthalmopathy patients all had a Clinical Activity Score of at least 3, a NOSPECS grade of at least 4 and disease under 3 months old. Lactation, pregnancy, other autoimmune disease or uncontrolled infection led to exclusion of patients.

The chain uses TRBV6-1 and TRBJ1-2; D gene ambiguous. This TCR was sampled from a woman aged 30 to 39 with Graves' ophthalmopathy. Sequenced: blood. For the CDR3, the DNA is TGTGCCAGCGAGGGAAAAAGCGATGGCTACACCTTC. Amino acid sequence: CASEGKSDGYTF.